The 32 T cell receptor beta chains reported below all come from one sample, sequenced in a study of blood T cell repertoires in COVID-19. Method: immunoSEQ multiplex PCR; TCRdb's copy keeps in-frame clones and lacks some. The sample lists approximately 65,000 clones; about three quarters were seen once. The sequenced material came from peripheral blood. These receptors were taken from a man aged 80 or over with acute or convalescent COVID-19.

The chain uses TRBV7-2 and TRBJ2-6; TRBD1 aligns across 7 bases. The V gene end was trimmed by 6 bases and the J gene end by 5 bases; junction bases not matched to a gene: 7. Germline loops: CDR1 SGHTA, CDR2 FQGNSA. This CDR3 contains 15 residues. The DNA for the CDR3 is TGTGCCAGCAGATCGACAGGGAGTAGGGCCAACGTCCTGACTTTC. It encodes CASRSTGSRANVLTF.

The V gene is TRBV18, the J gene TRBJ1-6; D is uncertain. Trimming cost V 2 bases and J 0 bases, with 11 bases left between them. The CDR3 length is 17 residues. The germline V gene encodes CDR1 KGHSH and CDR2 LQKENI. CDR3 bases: TGTGCCAGCTCACCATGGGGAGATAGCTCCTATAATTCACCCCTCCACTTT. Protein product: CASSPWGDSSYNSPLHF.

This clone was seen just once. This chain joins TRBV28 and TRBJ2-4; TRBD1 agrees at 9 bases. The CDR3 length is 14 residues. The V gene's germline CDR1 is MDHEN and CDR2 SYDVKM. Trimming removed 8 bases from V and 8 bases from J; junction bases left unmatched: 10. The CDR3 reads CASGLRQGGHIQYF. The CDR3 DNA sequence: TGTGCCAGCGGACTCCGACAGGGGGGACACATTCAGTACTTC.

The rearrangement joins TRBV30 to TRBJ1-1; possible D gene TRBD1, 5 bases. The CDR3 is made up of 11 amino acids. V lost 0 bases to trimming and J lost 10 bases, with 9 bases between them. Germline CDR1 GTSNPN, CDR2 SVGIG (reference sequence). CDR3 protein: CAWSVGQGAFF. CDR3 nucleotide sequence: TGTGCCTGGAGTGTAGGGCAGGGAGCTTTCTTT.

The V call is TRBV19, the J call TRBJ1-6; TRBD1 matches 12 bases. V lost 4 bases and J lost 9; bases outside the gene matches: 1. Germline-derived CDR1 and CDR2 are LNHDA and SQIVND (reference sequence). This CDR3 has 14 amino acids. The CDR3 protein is CASSTGQGASPLHF. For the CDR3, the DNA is TGTGCCAGTAGTACGGGACAGGGGGCTTCACCCCTCCACTTT.

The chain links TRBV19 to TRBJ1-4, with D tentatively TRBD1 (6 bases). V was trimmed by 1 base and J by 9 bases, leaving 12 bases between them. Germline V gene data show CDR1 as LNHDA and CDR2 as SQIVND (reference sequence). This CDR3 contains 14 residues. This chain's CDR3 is CASSIGTDRQKLFF. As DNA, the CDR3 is TGTGCCAGTAGTATAGGGACAGATCGCCAAAAACTGTTTTTT.

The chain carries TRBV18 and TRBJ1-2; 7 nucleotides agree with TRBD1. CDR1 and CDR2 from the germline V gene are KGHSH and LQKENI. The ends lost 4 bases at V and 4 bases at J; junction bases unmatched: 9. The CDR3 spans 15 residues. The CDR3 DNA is TGTGCCAGCTCACGGAATAGGGACAGTTTCTATGGCTACACCTTC. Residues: CASSRNRDSFYGYTF.

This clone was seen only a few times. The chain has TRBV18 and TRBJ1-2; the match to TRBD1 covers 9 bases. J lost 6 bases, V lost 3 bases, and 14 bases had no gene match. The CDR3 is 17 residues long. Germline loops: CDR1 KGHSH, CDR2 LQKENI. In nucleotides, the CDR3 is TGTGCCAGCTCACCCGCGATCAGGACAGGGGCTGTCGATGGCTACACCTTC. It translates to CASSPAIRTGAVDGYTF.

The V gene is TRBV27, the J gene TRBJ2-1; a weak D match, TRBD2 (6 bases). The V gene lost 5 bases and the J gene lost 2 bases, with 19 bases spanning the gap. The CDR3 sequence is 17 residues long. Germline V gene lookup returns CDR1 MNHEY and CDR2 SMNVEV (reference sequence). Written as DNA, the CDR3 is TGTGCCAGCAGTCCACGAACTGGAGGGAAAGCCTACAATGAGCAGTTCTTC. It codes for CASSPRTGGKAYNEQFF.

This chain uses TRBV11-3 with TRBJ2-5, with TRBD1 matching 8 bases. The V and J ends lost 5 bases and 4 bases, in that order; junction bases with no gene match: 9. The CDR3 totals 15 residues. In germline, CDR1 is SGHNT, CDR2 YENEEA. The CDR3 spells CASSLNGQGRETQYF. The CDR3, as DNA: TGTGCCAGCAGCCTGAACGGACAGGGCCGAGAGACCCAGTACTTC.

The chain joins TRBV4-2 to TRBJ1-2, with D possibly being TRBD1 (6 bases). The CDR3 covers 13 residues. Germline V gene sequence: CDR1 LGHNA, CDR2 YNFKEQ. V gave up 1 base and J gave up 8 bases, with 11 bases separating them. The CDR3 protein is CASSQGQDGGYTF. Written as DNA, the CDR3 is TGTGCCAGCAGCCAAGGACAGGACGGAGGCTACACCTTC.

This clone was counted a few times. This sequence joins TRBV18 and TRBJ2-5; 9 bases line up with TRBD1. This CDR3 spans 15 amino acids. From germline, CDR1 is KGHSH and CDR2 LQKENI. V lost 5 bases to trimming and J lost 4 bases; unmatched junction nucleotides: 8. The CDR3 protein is CASSSPGQGGETQYF. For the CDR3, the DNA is TGTGCCAGCTCATCCCCGGGACAGGGAGGAGAGACCCAGTACTTC. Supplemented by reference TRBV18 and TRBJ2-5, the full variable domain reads NAGVMQNPRHLVRRRGQEARLRCSPMKGHSHVYWYRQLPEEGLKFMVYLQKENIIDESGMPKERFSAEFPKEGPSILRIQQVVRGDSAAYFCASSSPGQGGETQYFGPGTRLLVL.

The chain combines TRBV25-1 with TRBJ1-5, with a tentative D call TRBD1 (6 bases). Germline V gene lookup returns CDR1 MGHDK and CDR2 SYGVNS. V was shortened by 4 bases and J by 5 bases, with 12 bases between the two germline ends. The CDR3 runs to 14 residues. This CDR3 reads CASSGRDNYQPQHF. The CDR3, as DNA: TGTGCCAGCAGTGGCCGGGACAACTATCAGCCCCAGCATTTT.

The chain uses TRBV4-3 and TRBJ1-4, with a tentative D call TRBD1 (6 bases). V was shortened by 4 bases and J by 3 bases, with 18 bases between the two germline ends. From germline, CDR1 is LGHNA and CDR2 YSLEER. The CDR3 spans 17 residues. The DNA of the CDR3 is TGCGCCAGCAGCCGCAGGGGCTTTCTAATCCCTAATGAAAAACTGTTTTTT. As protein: CASSRRGFLIPNEKLFF.

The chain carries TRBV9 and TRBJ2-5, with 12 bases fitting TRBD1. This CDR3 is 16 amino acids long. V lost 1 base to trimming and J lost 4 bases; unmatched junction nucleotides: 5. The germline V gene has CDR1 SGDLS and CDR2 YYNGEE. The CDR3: CASSVMGTGGSETQYF. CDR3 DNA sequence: TGTGCCAGCAGCGTAATGGGGACAGGGGGCTCAGAGACCCAGTACTTC.

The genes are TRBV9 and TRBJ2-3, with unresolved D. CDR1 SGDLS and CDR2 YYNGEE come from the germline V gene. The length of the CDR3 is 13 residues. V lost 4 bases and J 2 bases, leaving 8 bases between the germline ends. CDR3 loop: CASSPSVTDTQYF. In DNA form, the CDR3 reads TGTGCCAGCAGCCCTTCCGTCACAGATACGCAGTATTTT.

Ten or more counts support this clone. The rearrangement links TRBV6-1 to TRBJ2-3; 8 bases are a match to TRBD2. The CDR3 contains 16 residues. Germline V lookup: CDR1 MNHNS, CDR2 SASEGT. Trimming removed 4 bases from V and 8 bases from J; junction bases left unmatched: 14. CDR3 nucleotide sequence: TGTGCCAGCAGTGGTGGAGGTGCGGGAGGCTGGGGTACGCAGTATTTT. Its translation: CASSGGGAGGWGTQYF.

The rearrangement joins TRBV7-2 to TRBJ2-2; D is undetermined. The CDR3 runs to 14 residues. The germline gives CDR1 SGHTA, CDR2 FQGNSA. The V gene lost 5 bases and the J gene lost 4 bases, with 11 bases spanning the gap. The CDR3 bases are TGTGCCAGCAGCCGTACCCCGGGCACCGGGGAGCTGTTTTTT. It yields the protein CASSRTPGTGELFF.

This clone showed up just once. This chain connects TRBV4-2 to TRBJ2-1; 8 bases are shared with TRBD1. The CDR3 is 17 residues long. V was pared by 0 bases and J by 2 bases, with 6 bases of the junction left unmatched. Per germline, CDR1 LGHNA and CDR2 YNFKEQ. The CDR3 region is CASSQDLDRVTYNEQFF. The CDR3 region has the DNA TGTGCCAGCAGCCAAGACCTGGACAGGGTAACCTACAATGAGCAGTTCTTC.

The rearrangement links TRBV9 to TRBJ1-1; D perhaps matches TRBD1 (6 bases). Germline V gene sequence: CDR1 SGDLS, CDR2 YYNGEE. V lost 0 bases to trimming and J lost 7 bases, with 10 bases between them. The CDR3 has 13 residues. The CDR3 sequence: CASSVGTDLEAFF. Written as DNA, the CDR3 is TGTGCCAGCAGCGTAGGGACAGATCTTGAAGCTTTCTTT.

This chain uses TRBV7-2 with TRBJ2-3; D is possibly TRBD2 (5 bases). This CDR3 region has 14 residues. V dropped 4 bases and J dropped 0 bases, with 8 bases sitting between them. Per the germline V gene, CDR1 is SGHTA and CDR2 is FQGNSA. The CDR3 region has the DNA TGTGCCAGCAGCTCTGGACTCAGCACAGATACGCAGTATTTT. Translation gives CASSSGLSTDTQYF. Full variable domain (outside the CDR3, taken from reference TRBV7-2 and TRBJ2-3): GAGVSQSPSNKVTEKGKDVELRCDPISGHTALYWYRQSLGQGLEFLIYFQGNSAPDKSGLPSDRFSAERTGGSVSTLTIQRTQQEDSAVYLCASSSGLSTDTQYFGPGTRLTVL.

The CDR3 loop reads CASSFSDRTSGNTIYF. The CDR3 region has the DNA TGTGCCAGCAGCTTTTCGGACAGAACCTCTGGAAACACCATATATTTT. The rearrangement joins TRBV7-9 to TRBJ1-3; D is perhaps TRBD1 (6 bases). Trimming stripped 3 bases from V and 0 bases from J, with 12 bases between. Germline V lookup: CDR1 SEHNR, CDR2 FQNEAQ (reference sequence). This CDR3 has 16 amino acids.

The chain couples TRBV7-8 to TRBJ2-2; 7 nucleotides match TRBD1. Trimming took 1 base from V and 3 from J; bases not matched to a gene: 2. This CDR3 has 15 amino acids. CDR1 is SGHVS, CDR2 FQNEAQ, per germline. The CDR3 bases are TGTGCCAGCAGCTTAGGACAGGGAGACACCGGGGAGCTGTTTTTT. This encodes CASSLGQGDTGELFF.

In DNA, the CDR3 is TGTGCCAGTAGTATTCAGCAGCGGACCTACAATGAGCAGTTCTTC. Its protein is CASSIQQRTYNEQFF. The chain combines TRBV19 with TRBJ2-1; D is perhaps TRBD2 (5 bases). Germline V CDR1 and CDR2: LNHDA, SQIVND (reference sequence). The CDR3 covers 15 residues. V shed 3 bases and J shed 2 bases, with 11 bases lying between them. The whole variable domain, filled in from reference TRBV19 and TRBJ2-1, reads DGGITQSPKYLFRKEGQNVTLSCEQNLNHDAMYWYRQDPGQGLRLIYYSQIVNDFQKGDIAEGYSVSREKKESFPLTVTSAQKNPTAFYLCASSIQQRTYNEQFFGPGTRLTVL.

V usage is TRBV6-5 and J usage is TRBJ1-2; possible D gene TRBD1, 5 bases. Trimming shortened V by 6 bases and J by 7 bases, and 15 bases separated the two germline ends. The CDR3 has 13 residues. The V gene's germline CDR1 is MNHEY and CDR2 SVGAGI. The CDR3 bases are TGTGCCAGCAGCGCAGACAGCGGGGCTGGCTACACCTTC. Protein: CASSADSGAGYTF.

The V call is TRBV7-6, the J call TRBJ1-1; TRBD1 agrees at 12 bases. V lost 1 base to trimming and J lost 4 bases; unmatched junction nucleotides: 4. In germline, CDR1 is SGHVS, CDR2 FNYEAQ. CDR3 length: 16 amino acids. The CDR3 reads CASSLGGQGAPTEAFF. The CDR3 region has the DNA TGTGCCAGCAGCTTAGGGGGACAGGGGGCGCCCACTGAAGCTTTCTTT.

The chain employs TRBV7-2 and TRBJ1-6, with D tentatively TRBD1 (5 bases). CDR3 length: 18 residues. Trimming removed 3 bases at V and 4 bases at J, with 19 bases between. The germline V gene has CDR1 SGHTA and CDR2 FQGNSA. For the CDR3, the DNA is TGTGCCAGCAGCTTCTTAGGGGTGTCCTGGCGATATAATTCACCCCTCCACTTT. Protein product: CASSFLGVSWRYNSPLHF. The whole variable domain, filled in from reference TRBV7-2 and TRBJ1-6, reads GAGVSQSPSNKVTEKGKDVELRCDPISGHTALYWYRQSLGQGLEFLIYFQGNSAPDKSGLPSDRFSAERTGGSVSTLTIQRTQQEDSAVYLCASSFLGVSWRYNSPLHFGNGTRLTVT.

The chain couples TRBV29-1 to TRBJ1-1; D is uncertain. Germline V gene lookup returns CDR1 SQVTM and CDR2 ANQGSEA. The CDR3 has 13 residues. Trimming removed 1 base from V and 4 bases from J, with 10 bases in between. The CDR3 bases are TGCAGCGTTGAAGGGCCTGAGGGCACTGAAGCTTTCTTT. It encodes CSVEGPEGTEAFF.

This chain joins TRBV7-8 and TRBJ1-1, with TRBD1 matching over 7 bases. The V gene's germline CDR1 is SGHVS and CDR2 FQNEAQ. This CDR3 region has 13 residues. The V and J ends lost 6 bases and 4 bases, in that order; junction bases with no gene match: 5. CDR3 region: CASSRRGATEAFF. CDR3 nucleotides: TGTGCCAGCAGTCGCAGGGGGGCCACTGAAGCTTTCTTT.

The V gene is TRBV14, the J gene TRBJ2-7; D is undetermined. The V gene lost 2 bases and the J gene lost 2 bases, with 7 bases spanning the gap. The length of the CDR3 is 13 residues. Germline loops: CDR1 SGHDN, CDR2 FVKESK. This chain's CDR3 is CASSQIGAYEQYF. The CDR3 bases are TGTGCCAGCAGCCAAATTGGAGCCTACGAGCAGTACTTC.

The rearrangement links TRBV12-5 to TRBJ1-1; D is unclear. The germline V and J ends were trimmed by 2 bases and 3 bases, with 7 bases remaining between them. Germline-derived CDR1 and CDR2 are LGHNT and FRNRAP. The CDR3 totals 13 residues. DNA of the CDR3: TGTGCTAGTGGTTTGACGGGGTACACTGAAGCTTTCTTT. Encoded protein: CASGLTGYTEAFF. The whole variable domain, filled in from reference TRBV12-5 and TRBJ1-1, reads DARVTQTPRHKVTEMGQEVTMRCQPILGHNTVFWYRQTMMQGLELLAYFRNRAPLDDSGMPKDRFSAEMPDATLATLKIQPSEPRDSAVYFCASGLTGYTEAFFGQGTRLTVV.

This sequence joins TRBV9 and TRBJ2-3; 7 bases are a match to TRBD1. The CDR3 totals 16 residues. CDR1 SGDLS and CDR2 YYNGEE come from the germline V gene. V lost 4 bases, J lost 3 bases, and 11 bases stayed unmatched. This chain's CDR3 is CASSLGGQPGTDTQYF. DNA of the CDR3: TGTGCCAGCAGCTTAGGGGGCCAGCCCGGGACAGATACGCAGTATTTT.